A selection of T cell receptor beta chains follows, all from one sample in a study of Graves' ophthalmopathy and Graves' hyperthyroidism. MiXCR, applied by TCRdb to the multiplex PCR reads, yields one record per CDR3 protein. The sample records 400,000 to 500,000 distinct CDR3 sequences, under 25% being singletons. Specimen: peripheral blood. All receptors derive from a young woman with stable Graves' hyperthyroidism. The CDR3 runs from the conserved cysteine through the conserved F or W. The D gene is left open where the match is weak. Only part of the rows carry a size: once, few, many, or a class if the clone is expanded.

cdr3_length	j_call	clone_size	v_call	d_call	cdr3_aa	cdr3_nt
15	TRBJ1-5	many	TRBV5-1	TRBD1	CASSPGTGRNQPQHF	TGCGCCAGCAGCCCCGGGACAGGGAGAAACCAGCCCCAGCATTTT
14	TRBJ2-7	many	TRBV7-2	-	CASSPGVAAYEQYF	TGTGCCAGCAGCCCCGGAGTTGCGGCCTACGAGCAGTACTTC
13	TRBJ1-2	many	TRBV7-8	-	CASSLTGLNGYTF	TGTGCCAGCAGCTTAACAGGGTTGAATGGCTACACCTTC
16	TRBJ1-2	-	TRBV5-1	-	CASSYLGTGANYGYTF	TGCGCCAGCAGTTATCTGGGGACGGGGGCCAACTATGGCTACACCTTC
14	TRBJ2-7	many	TRBV20-1	TRBD2	CSASGGRAGDEQYF	TGCAGTGCTAGCGGCGGGAGGGCCGGAGACGAGCAGTACTTC
12	TRBJ1-2	many	TRBV18	-	CASSPGGEGYTF	TGTGCCAGCTCACCCGGCGGGGAAGGCTACACCTTC
14	TRBJ2-7	many	TRBV12-3/TRBV12-4	TRBD2	CASRPGLAGSEQYF	TGTGCCAGTCGACCGGGACTAGCGGGCTCCGAGCAGTACTTC
17	TRBJ2-5	many	TRBV2	TRBD2	CASSPGTSGKGGETQYF	TGTGCCAGCAGTCCCGGGACTAGCGGAAAGGGGGGAGAGACCCAGTACTTC
20	TRBJ2-3	-	TRBV28	TRBD2	CASSLGLAGGNEQRTDTQYF	TGTGCCAGCAGTTTGGGACTAGCGGGAGGTAACGAACAACGCACAGATACGCAGTATTTT
14	TRBJ1-2	many	TRBV30	-	CAWSPFRTLYGYTF	TGTGCCTGGAGTCCCTTCCGGACCCTCTATGGCTACACCTTC
14	TRBJ2-4	many	TRBV12-3/TRBV12-4	-	CASSMPATRNIQYF	TGTGCCAGCAGTATGCCAGCGACCCGAAACATTCAGTACTTC
17	TRBJ1-1	once	TRBV12-3/TRBV12-4	TRBD1	CASSFSWTGSMNTEAFF	TGTGCCAGCAGTTTCTCCTGGACAGGTTCCATGAACACTGAAGCTTTCTTT
15	TRBJ1-1	few	TRBV28	-	CASTKLNLQSTEAFF	TGTGCCAGCACCAAATTAAACCTCCAGAGCACTGAAGCTTTCTTT
13	TRBJ2-5	many	TRBV15	-	CATRRGIEETQYF	TGTGCCACCAGACGTGGCATAGAAGAGACCCAGTACTTC
15	TRBJ2-7	many	TRBV28	TRBD2	CASSPWTSGVYEQYF	TGTGCCAGCAGTCCCTGGACTAGCGGGGTCTACGAGCAGTACTTC
14	TRBJ1-2	-	TRBV6-5	-	CASSYPAAGAGYTF	TGTGCCAGCAGTTACCCCGCGGCAGGGGCTGGCTACACCTTC
13	TRBJ1-3	many	TRBV6-2/TRBV6-3	-	CASRRTPGNTIYF	TGTGCCAGCAGGCGGACACCCGGAAACACCATATATTTT
17	TRBJ2-2	many	TRBV4-1	-	CASSQGPAREVTGELFF	TGCGCCAGCAGCCAAGGACCGGCCCGAGAGGTCACCGGGGAGCTGTTTTTT
12	TRBJ2-7	few	TRBV30	-	CAWMRDGYEQYF	TGTGCCTGGATGCGGGACGGCTACGAGCAGTACTTC
17	TRBJ1-3	many	TRBV6-5	TRBD1	CASSYSGQGAWRNTIYF	TGTGCCAGCAGTTACTCAGGACAGGGGGCATGGAGAAACACCATATATTTT
13	TRBJ1-1	-	TRBV2	-	CASSEGVGTEAFF	TGTGCCAGCAGTGAAGGGGTAGGGACTGAAGCTTTCTTT
15	TRBJ2-2	many	TRBV12-3/TRBV12-4	TRBD2	CASTQRGRGTGELFF	TGTGCCAGCACCCAGCGGGGCAGAGGCACCGGGGAGCTGTTTTTT
14	TRBJ2-7	many	TRBV28	-	CASSFGTSAHEQYF	TGTGCCAGCAGTTTCGGGACCAGCGCGCACGAGCAGTACTTC
14	TRBJ2-4	few	TRBV27	TRBD1	CASSPETGVDIKYF	TGTGCCAGCAGTCCCGAAACAGGGGTGGACATTAAGTACTTC
15	TRBJ2-7	-	TRBV7-8	TRBD1	CASSLEWDRGFEQYF	TGTGCCAGCAGCCTTGAATGGGACAGGGGGTTTGAGCAGTACTTC
14	TRBJ2-5	few	TRBV12-3/TRBV12-4	-	CASTRTVGVETQYF	TGTGCCAGCACGCGGACAGTAGGGGTAGAGACCCAGTACTTC
15	TRBJ2-5	many	TRBV20-1	TRBD2	CSARYEREVQETQYF	TGCAGTGCTAGATATGAGCGGGAGGTTCAAGAGACCCAGTACTTC
13	TRBJ1-5	many	TRBV7-2	-	CASSLDPQSVQHF	TGTGCCAGCAGCTTAGACCCCCAGAGTGTCCAGCATTTT
15	TRBJ2-7	many	TRBV11-2	TRBD2	CASSLLLLAGDEQYF	TGTGCCAGCAGCTTACTTCTGCTAGCGGGAGACGAGCAGTACTTC
12	TRBJ1-2	many	TRBV29-1	-	CSVSASSYGYTF	TGCAGCGTTTCTGCCAGCTCCTATGGCTACACCTTC
16	TRBJ2-2	many	TRBV27	-	CASSPLGPGGVGELFF	TGTGCCAGCAGTCCCCTCGGCCCCGGGGGTGTCGGGGAGCTGTTTTTT
13	TRBJ1-6	many	TRBV27	-	CASSPGWSSPLHF	TGTGCCAGCAGTCCGGGATGGAGTTCACCCCTCCACTTT
17	TRBJ2-2	many	TRBV30	TRBD2	CAWSVAGGPPDTGELFF	TGTGCCTGGAGTGTTGCGGGAGGGCCGCCGGACACCGGGGAGCTGTTTTTT
14	TRBJ2-7	many	TRBV19	TRBD2	CASSTGLVSYEQYF	TGTGCCAGTAGTACGGGACTAGTCTCCTACGAGCAGTACTTC
16	TRBJ2-4	many	TRBV18	-	CASSLAASAGVNIQYF	TGTGCCAGCTCCCTAGCCGCTAGCGCCGGGGTAAACATTCAGTACTTC
12	TRBJ1-1	many	TRBV14	-	CASSHSGYEAFF	TGTGCCAGCAGCCATTCAGGGTATGAAGCTTTCTTT
16	TRBJ2-7	-	TRBV19	-	CASSTLTVSIGYEQYF	TGTGCCAGTAGCACCCTGACAGTCAGCATCGGTTACGAGCAGTACTTC
12	TRBJ2-7	many	TRBV19	-	CASSVTPYEQYF	TGTGCCAGTAGTGTGACTCCCTACGAGCAGTACTTC
14	TRBJ2-5	many	TRBV7-2	TRBD2	CASSSGGGQETQYF	TGTGCCAGCAGCTCGGGGGGGGGTCAAGAGACCCAGTACTTC
13	TRBJ2-7	many	TRBV20-1	-	CSARTGSHYEQYF	TGCAGTGCTAGAACAGGGTCACACTACGAGCAGTACTTC
13	TRBJ1-6	few	TRBV20-1	TRBD1	CSARGTGDSPLHF	TGCAGTGCCCGCGGCACAGGGGATTCACCCCTCCACTTT
16	TRBJ1-1	-	TRBV10-1	-	CASSDVRGGGRTEAFF	TGCGCCAGCAGTGACGTCCGAGGGGGAGGGCGGACTGAAGCTTTCTTT
16	TRBJ2-2	few	TRBV11-1	TRBD1	CASSSTTGFNTGELFF	TGTGCCAGCAGCTCTACGACAGGGTTTAACACCGGGGAGCTGTTTTTT
14	TRBJ2-7	many	TRBV20-1	TRBD1	CSALSSDRAYEQYF	TGCAGTGCCCTAAGCTCCGACAGGGCCTACGAGCAGTACTTC
14	TRBJ1-2	few	TRBV6-1	-	CASRLPGGPWGYTF	TGTGCCAGCAGGCTTCCGGGAGGCCCGTGGGGCTACACCTTC
15	TRBJ2-6	-	TRBV9	TRBD1	CASKDDRGGANVLTF	TGTGCCAGCAAGGACGACAGGGGTGGGGCCAACGTCCTGACTTTC
14	TRBJ2-7	many	TRBV20-1	TRBD2	CSSWATSGAYEQYF	TGCAGTTCATGGGCGACTAGCGGGGCCTACGAGCAGTACTTC
16	TRBJ2-5	-	TRBV3-1	TRBD2	CASSRVESGRWETQYF	TGTGCCAGCAGCCGCGTAGAAAGCGGGAGATGGGAGACCCAGTACTTC
15	TRBJ2-2	many	TRBV7-2	TRBD2	CASSLSTSGAGELFF	TGTGCCAGCAGCTTATCCACTAGCGGTGCCGGGGAGCTGTTTTTT
12	TRBJ1-2	-	TRBV7-2	-	CASSFRGFGYTF	TGTGCCAGCAGCTTTAGGGGTTTTGGCTACACCTTC
15	TRBJ1-3	many	TRBV6-5	-	CASAFSGDSGNTIYF	TGTGCCAGCGCATTTTCGGGTGACTCTGGAAACACCATATATTTT
14	TRBJ2-7	-	TRBV19	TRBD2	CASTAGEGIGEQYF	TGTGCCAGTACCGCCGGGGAGGGGATCGGCGAGCAGTACTTC
13	TRBJ1-1	many	TRBV27	-	CASSEQGRTEAFF	TGTGCCAGCAGTGAACAGGGTAGGACTGAAGCTTTCTTT
16	TRBJ1-1	-	TRBV12-3/TRBV12-4	TRBD1	CASSPDRGLMNTEAFF	TGTGCCAGCAGCCCGGACAGGGGCCTCATGAACACTGAAGCTTTCTTT
13	TRBJ1-6	-	TRBV30	-	CGVDSSYNSPLHF	TGTGGGGTCGACAGCTCCTATAATTCACCCCTCCACTTT
14	TRBJ1-5	many	TRBV19	-	CASRGRYSNQPQHF	TGTGCCAGTAGGGGACGGTATAGCAATCAGCCCCAGCATTTT
16	TRBJ1-2	-	TRBV19	-	CASSIDKRRPNYGYTF	TGTGCCAGTAGTATAGACAAAAGACGGCCTAACTATGGCTACACCTTC
14	TRBJ1-1	few	TRBV10-3	TRBD1	CAISVKGAGTEAFF	TGTGCCATCAGTGTAAAGGGGGCGGGCACTGAAGCTTTCTTT
16	TRBJ1-2	-	TRBV3-1	TRBD1	CANSQDRGTGTYGYTF	TGTGCCAACAGCCAAGATCGTGGGACAGGGACCTATGGCTACACCTTC
14	TRBJ2-7	many	TRBV20-1	TRBD2	CSAGFSGRSHEQYF	TGCAGTGCTGGATTTAGCGGGAGGTCCCACGAGCAGTACTTC